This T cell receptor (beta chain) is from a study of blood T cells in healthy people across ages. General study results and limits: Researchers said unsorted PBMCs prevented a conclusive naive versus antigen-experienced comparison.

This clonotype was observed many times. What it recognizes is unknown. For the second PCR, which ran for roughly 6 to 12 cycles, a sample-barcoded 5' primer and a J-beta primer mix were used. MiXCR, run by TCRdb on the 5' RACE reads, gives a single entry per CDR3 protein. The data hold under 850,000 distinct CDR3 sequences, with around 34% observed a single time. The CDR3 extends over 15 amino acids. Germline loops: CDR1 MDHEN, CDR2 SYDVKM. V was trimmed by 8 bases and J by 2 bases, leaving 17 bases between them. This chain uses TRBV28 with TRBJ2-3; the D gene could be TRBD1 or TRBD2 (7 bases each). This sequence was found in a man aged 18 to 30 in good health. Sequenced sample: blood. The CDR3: CASGGAGGPTDTQYF. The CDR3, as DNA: TGTGCCAGCGGGGGGGCAGGGGGTCCCACAGATACGCAGTATTTT.